The rows below give T cell receptor beta chains drawn from one sample of a study of patients and donors after allogeneic stem cell transplantation. TCRdb recomputed calls from the RT-PCR reads with MiXCR, one row per CDR3 protein. The sample lists 84,000 or so distinct CDR3 sequences, roughly 43% seen once, with around 55% in the top ten. The sample consisted of blood, either unsorted or a sorted T cell fraction (not recorded which). These receptor sequences come from a human donor who was either an allogeneic HSCT recipient or a stem cell or donor lymphocyte infusion donor (not recorded which). It is not recorded whose cells these are; they may come from a transplant donor. The CDR3 runs from the conserved cysteine through the conserved F or W. The D gene is left open where the match is weak. Rows give clone size only sometimes, using once, few, many, or a class for an expanded clone.

abundance	d_gene	j_gene	v_gene	CDR3aa	CDR3nt
.	TRBD1	TRBJ2-2	TRBV20-1	CSARTGTNTGELFF	TGCAGTGCCAGGACAGGAACGAACACCGGGGAGCTGTTTTTT
.	.	TRBJ1-1	TRBV15	CATSREKGTEAFF	TGTGCCACCAGCAGAGAGAAGGGCACTGAAGCTTTCTTT
.	.	TRBJ2-7	TRBV27	CASSSTPTGTYEQYF	TGTGCCAGCAGTTCAACCCCGACAGGTACCTACGAGCAGTACTTC
.	.	TRBJ2-1	TRBV20-1	CSARDPSGPYNEQFF	TGCAGTGCTAGAGATCCGAGCGGGCCCTACAATGAGCAGTTCTTC
.	.	TRBJ2-1	TRBV27	CASSFLAYNEQFF	TGTGCCAGCAGTTTTCTAGCCTACAATGAGCAGTTCTTC
.	TRBD1	TRBJ2-1	TRBV5-1	CAISNGQGVSEQFF	TGCGCCATCTCGAACGGACAGGGGGTTTCTGAGCAGTTCTTC
.	.	TRBJ2-1	TRBV11-2	CASSLDHGYNEQFF	TGTGCCAGCAGCTTAGATCACGGGTACAATGAGCAGTTCTTC
.	.	TRBJ1-2	TRBV25-1	CASSLGSHGDGYTF	TGTGCCAGCAGCCTCGGGTCCCATGGCGATGGCTACACCTTC
many	.	TRBJ1-4	TRBV7-6	CASSPEAGTNEKLFF	TGTGCCAGCAGCCCCGAGGCAGGGACTAATGAAAAACTGTTTTTT
.	TRBD1	TRBJ1-2	TRBV20-1	CSASGGIYGYTF	TGCAGTGCTTCAGGGGGCATCTATGGCTACACCTTC
.	.	TRBJ1-2	TRBV18	CASSPPSPINYGYTF	TGTGCCAGCTCACCACCATCACCGATTAACTATGGCTACACCTTC
.	TRBD1	TRBJ1-5	TRBV18	CASSPETGGGQPQHF	TGTGCCAGCTCACCGGAGACAGGGGGTGGACAGCCCCAGCATTTT
.	.	TRBJ1-4	TRBV20-1	CSASRTNEKLFF	TGCAGTGCTTCAAGAACTAATGAAAAACTGTTTTTT
.	.	TRBJ2-5	TRBV2	CASIPGSIQETQYF	TGTGCCAGCATCCCCGGCAGCATACAAGAGACCCAGTACTTC
.	.	TRBJ1-1	TRBV7-3	CASSQQGRTEAFF	TGTGCCAGCAGCCAACAGGGTCGGACTGAAGCTTTCTTT
.	.	TRBJ1-5	TRBV20-1	CSARVGSGGQPQHF	TGCAGTGCTAGGGTGGGCAGCGGCGGTCAGCCCCAGCATTTT